The clone carrying this T cell receptor (beta chain) has at least ten counts. The data belong to a study of T cells in Graves' hyperthyroidism and ophthalmopathy. Using RNA transcripts as the source, TCR beta CDR3 regions were amplified. The HTBI primer set was used in a first-round RT-PCR of the TCR CDR3. TCRdb re-called the multiplex PCR reads through MiXCR, storing one row per CDR3 protein. This table holds some 560,000 distinct CDR3 sequences, 14% found once. In germline, CDR1 is SGHRS, CDR2 YFSETQ. V dropped 0 bases and J dropped 1 base, with 10 bases sitting between them. This CDR3 has 15 amino acids.

This clonotype was obtained from a woman in her thirties or forties with Graves' hyperthyroidism. What was sequenced was blood. The chain links TRBV5-1 to TRBJ2-5; D remains ambiguous. In DNA form, the CDR3 reads TGCGCCAGCAGCTTGGCTCCGGGCTTCCAAGAGACCCAGTACTTC. Amino acid sequence: CASSLAPGFQETQYF.